This T cell receptor beta chain was identified in a study of T cell repertoires in urothelial bladder cancer. Across the study: The approximately twelve resected lesions were three cT0, three cTa, three cT1 and three cT2 or greater. Regarding the study as a whole: Median infiltrating lymphocyte percentage was approximately 2% in carcinoma specimens. In carcinoma specimens, a single clone made up to roughly 17% of infiltrating lymphocytes. Urothelial carcinoma specimens: median roughly 5,000 T cells versus roughly 25,000 in benign.

CDR3 size: 12 residues. In germline, CDR1 is SEHNR, CDR2 FQNEAQ (reference sequence). V was cut by 1 base and J by 1 base, with 0 bases left in between. Profiled with immunoSEQ multiplex PCR; TCRdb holds only in-frame clones, not every one. Of about 9,000 clones in the sample, 58% were seen once. Worth noting for this clone: Its specificity is not known.

Sequencing was carried out using tumor-infiltrating cells from bladder cancer. The receptor's source is a human donor with urothelial carcinoma. The chain is built from TRBV7-9 and TRBJ2-3; D gene uncertain. The chain's CDR3 is CASSLGTDTQYF. The CDR3 region has the DNA TGTGCCAGCAGCTTAGGCACAGATACGCAGTATTTT.